The entry that follows covers one TCR beta chain sequence. Under the authors' procedure: Amplification with reference gene primers provided the estimates of nucleated cell counts. Here immunoSEQ multiplex PCR was the method, and the copy in TCRdb shows in-frame clones only, minus some. V and J calls and clone size are those listed in that table; D and trimming were worked out from the DNA. The sample gives 150,000 or so clones, roughly 80% of which show up once; approximately 9.9% is in the top ten. The source of the sample is a study of blood T cell repertoires in COVID-19. The wider study: PBMCs, B-cell-depleted T cells, or T cells provided the cDNA or gDNA that made up the material.

This CDR3 is 17 amino acids long. The germline gives CDR1 SGHNT, CDR2 YYREEE (reference sequence). V shed 0 bases, J shed 1 base, and the junction held 5 bases outside the gene matches. The age range of participants was about 18 to 89 years, with residence in about two dozen US areas. Clinical history as reported by participants underpinned cohort assignment. Sequences were obtained from PBMCs or T cells enriched from blood (not recorded which). The receptor's source is a man aged 50-59 years who had recovered from COVID-19. The rearrangement uses TRBV5-4 and TRBJ2-7, with 12 bases that match TRBD2. The CDR3 loop reads CASSLVRTSGGSYEQYF. DNA for the CDR3: TGTGCCAGCAGCTTGGTGCGAACTAGCGGGGGGTCCTACGAGCAGTACTTC.